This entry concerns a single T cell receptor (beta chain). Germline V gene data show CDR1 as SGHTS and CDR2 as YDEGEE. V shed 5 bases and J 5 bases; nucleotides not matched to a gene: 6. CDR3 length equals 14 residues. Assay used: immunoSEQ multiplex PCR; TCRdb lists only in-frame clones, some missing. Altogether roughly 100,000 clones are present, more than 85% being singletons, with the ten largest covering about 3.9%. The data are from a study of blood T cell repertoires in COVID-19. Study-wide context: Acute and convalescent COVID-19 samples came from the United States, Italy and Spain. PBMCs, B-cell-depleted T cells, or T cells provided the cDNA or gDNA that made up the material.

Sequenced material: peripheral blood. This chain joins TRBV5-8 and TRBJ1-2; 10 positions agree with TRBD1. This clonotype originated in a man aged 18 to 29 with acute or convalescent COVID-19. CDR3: CASSYGQGGYGYTF. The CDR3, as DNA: TGTGCCAGCAGTTACGGACAGGGGGGATATGGCTACACCTTC.